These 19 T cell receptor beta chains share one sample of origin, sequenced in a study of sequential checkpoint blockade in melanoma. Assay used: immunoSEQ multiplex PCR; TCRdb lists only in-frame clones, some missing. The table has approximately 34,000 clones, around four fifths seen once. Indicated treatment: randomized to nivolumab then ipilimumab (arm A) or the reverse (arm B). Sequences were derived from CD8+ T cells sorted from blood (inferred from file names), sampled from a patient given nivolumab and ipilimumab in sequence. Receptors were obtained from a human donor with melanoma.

The CDR3 region is CASSLGREAYEQYF. CDR3 coding DNA: TGTGCCAGCAGTTTAGGCAGGGAAGCCTACGAGCAGTACTTC. The chain links TRBV27 to TRBJ2-5; perhaps TRBD1 as D (5 bases). The J call may be faulty, since TRBJ2-7 better matches the DNA end. CDR1 and CDR2 (germline): MNHEY, SMNVEV (reference sequence). The CDR3 length is 14 residues.

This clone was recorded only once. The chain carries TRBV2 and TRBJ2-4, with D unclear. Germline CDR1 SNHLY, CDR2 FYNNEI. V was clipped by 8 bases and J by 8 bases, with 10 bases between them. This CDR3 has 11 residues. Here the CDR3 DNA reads TGTGCCAGCTTTCTCGCGGACATTCAGTACTTC. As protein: CASFLADIQYF. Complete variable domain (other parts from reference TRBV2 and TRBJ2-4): EPEVTQTPSHQVTQMGQEVILRCVPISNHLYFYWYRQILGQKVEFLVSFYNNEISEKSEIFDDQFSVERPDGSNFTLKIRSTKLEDSAMYFCASFLADIQYFGAGTRLSVL.

The CDR3 DNA sequence: TGTGCCAGTAGTATAGAGGGGGCGCTACTAGAGACCCAGTACTTC. Residues: CASSIEGALLETQYF. The chain joins TRBV19 to TRBJ2-5; D is perhaps TRBD1 (6 bases). CDR3 length equals 15 residues. V was shortened by 0 bases and J by 4 bases, with 12 bases between the two germline ends. Germline V gene lookup returns CDR1 LNHDA and CDR2 SQIVND (reference sequence).

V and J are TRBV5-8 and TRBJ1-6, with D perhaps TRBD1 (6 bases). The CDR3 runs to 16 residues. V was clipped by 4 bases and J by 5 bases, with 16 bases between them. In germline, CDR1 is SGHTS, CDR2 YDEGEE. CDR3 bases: TGTGCCAGCAGCCAACGACGCAGGGGCCATAATTCACCCCTCCACTTT. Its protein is CASSQRRRGHNSPLHF.

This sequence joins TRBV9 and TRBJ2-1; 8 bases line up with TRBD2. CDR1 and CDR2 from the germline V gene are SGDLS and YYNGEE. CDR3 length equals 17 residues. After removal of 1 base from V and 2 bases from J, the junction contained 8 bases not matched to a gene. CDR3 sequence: CASSVSPAGVTYNEQFF. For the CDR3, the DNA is TGTGCCAGCAGCGTATCCCCAGCGGGAGTGACCTACAATGAGCAGTTCTTC.

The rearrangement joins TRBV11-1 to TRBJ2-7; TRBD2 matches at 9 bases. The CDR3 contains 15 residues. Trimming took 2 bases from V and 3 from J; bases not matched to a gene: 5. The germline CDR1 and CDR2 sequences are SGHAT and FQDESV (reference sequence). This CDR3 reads CASSLWSSGSYEQYF. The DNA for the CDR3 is TGTGCCAGCAGCTTATGGAGTAGCGGGAGCTACGAGCAGTACTTC. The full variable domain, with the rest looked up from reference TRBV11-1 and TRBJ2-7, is EAEVAQSPRYKITEKSQAVAFWCDPISGHATLYWYRQILGQGPELLVQFQDESVVDDSQLPKDRFSAERLKGVDSTLKIQPAELGDSAMYLCASSLWSSGSYEQYFGPGTRLTVT.

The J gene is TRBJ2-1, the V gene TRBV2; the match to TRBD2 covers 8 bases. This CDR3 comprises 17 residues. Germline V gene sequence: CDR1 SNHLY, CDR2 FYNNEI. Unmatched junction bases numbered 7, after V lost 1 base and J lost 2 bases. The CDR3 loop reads CASSEEGLATPYNEQFF. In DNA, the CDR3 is TGTGCCAGCAGTGAAGAAGGACTAGCCACCCCCTACAATGAGCAGTTCTTC.

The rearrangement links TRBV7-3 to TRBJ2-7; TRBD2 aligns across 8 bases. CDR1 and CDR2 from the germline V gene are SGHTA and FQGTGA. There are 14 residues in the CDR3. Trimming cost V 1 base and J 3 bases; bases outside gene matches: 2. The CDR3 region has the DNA TGTGCCAGCAGCTTAATCGGGACTAGCTACGAGCAGTACTTC. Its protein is CASSLIGTSYEQYF.

CDR3 sequence reads: CASSVGGLAGDTQYF. The CDR3 DNA sequence: TGTGCCAGCAGCGTAGGAGGGCTAGCTGGGGATACGCAGTATTTT. The V call is TRBV9, the J call TRBJ2-3; tentatively, D is TRBD2 (5 bases). The germline gives CDR1 SGDLS, CDR2 YYNGEE. This CDR3 is built from 15 residues. V shed 0 bases and J shed 6 bases, with 14 bases lying between them.

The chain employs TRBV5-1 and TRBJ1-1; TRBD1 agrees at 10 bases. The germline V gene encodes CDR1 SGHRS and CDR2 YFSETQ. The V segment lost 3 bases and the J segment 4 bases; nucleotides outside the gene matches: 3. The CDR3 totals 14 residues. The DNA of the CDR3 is TGCGCCAGCAGCTCTGGACAGGGGGTCACTGAAGCTTTCTTT. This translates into CASSSGQGVTEAFF.

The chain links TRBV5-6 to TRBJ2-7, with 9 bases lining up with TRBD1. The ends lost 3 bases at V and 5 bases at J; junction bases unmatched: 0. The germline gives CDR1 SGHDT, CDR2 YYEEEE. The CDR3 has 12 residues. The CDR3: CASSWTGDEQYF. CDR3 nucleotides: TGTGCCAGCAGCTGGACAGGGGACGAGCAGTACTTC.

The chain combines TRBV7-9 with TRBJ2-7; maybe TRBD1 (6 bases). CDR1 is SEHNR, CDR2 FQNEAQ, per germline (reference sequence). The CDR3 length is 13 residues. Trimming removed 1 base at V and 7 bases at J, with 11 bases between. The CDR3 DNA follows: TGTGCCAGCAGCTTAGAGGGGGTTCGGGAGCAGTACTTC. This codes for CASSLEGVREQYF.

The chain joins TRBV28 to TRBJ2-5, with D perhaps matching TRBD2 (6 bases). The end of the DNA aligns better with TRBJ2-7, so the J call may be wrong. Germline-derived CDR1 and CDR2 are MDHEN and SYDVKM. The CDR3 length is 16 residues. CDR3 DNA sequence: TGTGCCAGCAGTTTAACTGCGGGGACCCGCTCCTACGAGCAGTACTTC. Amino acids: CASSLTAGTRSYEQYF.

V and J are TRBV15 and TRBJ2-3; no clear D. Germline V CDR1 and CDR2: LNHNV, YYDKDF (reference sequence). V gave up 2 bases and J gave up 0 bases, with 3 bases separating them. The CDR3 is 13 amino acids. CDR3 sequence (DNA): TGTGCCACCAGCAGATCTAGCACAGATACGCAGTATTTT. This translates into CATSRSSTDTQYF.

As DNA, the CDR3 is TGCGCCAGCGGACTAGCGGGAGTCAATGAGCAGTTCTTC. This gives the protein CASGLAGVNEQFF. The gene calls are TRBV5-1 and TRBJ2-1; 13 positions agree with TRBD2. This CDR3 is built from 13 residues. Germline CDR1 is SGHRS and CDR2 is YFSETQ. V shed 7 bases, J shed 6 bases, and the junction held 1 base outside the gene matches.

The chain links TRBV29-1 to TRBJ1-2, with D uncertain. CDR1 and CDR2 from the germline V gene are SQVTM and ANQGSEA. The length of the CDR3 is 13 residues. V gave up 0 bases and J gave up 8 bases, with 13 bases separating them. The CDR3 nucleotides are TGCAGCGTTGAAGATGGGTCAGGAGGGGGCTACACCTTC. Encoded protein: CSVEDGSGGGYTF.

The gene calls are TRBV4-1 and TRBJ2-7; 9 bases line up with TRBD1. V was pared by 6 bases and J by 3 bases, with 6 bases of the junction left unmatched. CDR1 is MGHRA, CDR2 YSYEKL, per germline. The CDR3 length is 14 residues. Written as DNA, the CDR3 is TGCGCCAGCAGTCCGACAGGGGGAGGCTACGAGCAGTACTTC. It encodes CASSPTGGGYEQYF.

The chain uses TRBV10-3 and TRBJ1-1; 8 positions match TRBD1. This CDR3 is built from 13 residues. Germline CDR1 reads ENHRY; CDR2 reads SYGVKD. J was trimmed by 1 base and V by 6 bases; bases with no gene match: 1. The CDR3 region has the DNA TGTGCCATCAGGCAGGGGGCGAACACTGAAGCTTTCTTT. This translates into CAIRQGANTEAFF.

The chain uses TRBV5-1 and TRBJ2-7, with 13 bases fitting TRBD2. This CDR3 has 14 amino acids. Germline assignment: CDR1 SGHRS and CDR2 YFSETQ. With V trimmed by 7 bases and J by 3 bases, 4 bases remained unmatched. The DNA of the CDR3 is TGCGCCAGCGGAGGGACTAGCGGGGACTACGAGCAGTACTTC. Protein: CASGGTSGDYEQYF.